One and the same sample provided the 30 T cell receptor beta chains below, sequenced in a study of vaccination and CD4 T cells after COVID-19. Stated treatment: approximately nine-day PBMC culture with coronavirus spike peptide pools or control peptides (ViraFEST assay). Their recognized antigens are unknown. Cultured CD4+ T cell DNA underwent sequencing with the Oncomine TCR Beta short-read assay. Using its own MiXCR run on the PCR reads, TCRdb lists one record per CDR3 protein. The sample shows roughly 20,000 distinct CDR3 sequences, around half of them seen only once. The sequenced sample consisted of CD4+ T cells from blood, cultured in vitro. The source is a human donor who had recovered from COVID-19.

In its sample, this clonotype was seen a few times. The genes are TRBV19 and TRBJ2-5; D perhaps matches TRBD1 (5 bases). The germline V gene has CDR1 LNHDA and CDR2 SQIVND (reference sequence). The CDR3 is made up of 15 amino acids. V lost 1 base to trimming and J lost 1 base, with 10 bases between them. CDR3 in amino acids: CASSIGTRFQETQYF. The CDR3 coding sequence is TGTGCCAGTAGTATAGGGACACGCTTCCAAGAGACCCAGTACTTC.

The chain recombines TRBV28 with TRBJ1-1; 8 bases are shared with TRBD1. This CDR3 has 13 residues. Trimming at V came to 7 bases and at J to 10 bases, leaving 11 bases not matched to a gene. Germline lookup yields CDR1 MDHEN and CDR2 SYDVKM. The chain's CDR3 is CASTQGATLAAFF. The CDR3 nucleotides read TGTGCCAGCACCCAGGGGGCAACCCTCGCAGCTTTCTTT. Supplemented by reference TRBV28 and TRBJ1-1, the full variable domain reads DVKVTQSSRYLVKRTGEKVFLECVQDMDHENMFWYRQDPGLGLRLIYFSYDVKMKEKGDIPEGYSVSREKKERFSLILESASTNQTSMYLCASTQGATLAAFFGQGTRLTVV.

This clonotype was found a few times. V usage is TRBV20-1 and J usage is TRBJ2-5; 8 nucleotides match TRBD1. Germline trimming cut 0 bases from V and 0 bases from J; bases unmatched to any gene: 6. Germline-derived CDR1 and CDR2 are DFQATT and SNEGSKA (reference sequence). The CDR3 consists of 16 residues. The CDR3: CSARDRYRGDQETQYF. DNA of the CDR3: TGCAGTGCTAGAGATCGATACAGGGGGGACCAAGAGACCCAGTACTTC.

Here the CDR3 reads CASSRVIGEETQYF. The CDR3 DNA is TGCGCCAGCAGCCGCGTGATTGGGGAGGAGACCCAGTACTTC. The V call is TRBV10-1, the J call TRBJ2-5, with D possibly being TRBD2 (5 bases). The germline gives CDR1 WNHNN, CDR2 SYGVQD (reference sequence). Trimming cost V 6 bases and J 5 bases, with 16 bases left between them. This CDR3 has 14 amino acids.

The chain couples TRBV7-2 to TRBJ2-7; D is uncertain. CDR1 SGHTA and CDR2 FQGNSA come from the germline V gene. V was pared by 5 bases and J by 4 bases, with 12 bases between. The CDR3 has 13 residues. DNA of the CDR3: TGTGCCAGCAGCCCCCTTATGCAATACGAGCAGTACTTC. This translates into CASSPLMQYEQYF.

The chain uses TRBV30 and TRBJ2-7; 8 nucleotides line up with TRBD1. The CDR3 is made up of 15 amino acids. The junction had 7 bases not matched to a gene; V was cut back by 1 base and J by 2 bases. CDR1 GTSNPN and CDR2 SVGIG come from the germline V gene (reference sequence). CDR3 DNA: TGTGCCTGGAGTGGGGGGACAGGCCCTACCTACGAGCAGTACTTC. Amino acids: CAWSGGTGPTYEQYF.

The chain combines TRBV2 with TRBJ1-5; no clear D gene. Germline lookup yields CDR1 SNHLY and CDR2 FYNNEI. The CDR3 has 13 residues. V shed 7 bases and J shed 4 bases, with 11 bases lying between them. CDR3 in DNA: TGTGCCAGCAAGTCCAGGAGAAATCAGCCCCAGCATTTT. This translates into CASKSRRNQPQHF.

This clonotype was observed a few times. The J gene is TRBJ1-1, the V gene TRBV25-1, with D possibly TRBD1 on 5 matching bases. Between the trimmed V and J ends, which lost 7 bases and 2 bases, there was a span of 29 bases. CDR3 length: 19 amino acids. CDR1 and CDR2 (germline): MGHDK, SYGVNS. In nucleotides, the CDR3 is TGTGCCAGCACCCTCCCTTCCCCAAGGGGCCGTTTCCTAAACACTGAAGCTTTCTTT. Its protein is CASTLPSPRGRFLNTEAFF.

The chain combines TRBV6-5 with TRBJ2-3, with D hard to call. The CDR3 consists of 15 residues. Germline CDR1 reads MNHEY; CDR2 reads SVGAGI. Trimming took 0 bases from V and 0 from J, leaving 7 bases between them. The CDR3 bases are TGTGCCAGCAGTTACTCGTATACTAGCACAGATACGCAGTATTTT. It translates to CASSYSYTSTDTQYF.

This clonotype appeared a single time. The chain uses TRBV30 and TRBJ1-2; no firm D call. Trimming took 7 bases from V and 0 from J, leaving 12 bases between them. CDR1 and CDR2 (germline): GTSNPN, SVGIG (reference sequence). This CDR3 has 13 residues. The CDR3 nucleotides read TGTGCCTTCGGACGGAAGTCTAACTATGGCTACACCTTC. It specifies CAFGRKSNYGYTF.

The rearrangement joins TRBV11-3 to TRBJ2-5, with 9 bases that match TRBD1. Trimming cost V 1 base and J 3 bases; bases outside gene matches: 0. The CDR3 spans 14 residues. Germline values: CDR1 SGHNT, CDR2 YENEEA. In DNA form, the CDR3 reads TGTGCCAGCAGCTTAGGGACAGGGGAAGAGACCCAGTACTTC. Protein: CASSLGTGEETQYF.

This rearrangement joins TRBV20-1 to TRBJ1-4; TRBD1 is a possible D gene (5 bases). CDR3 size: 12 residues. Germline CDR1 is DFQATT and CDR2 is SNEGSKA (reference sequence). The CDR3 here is CSFREEDEKLFF. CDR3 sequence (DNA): TGCAGCTTCAGGGAGGAGGATGAAAAACTGTTTTTT.

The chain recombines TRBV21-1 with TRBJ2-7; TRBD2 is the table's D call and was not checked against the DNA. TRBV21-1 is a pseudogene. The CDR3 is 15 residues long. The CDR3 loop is CASSKEVGGSYEQYF. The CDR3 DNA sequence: TGTGCCAGCAGCAAAGAGGTGGGAGGCTCATACGAGCAGTACTTC.

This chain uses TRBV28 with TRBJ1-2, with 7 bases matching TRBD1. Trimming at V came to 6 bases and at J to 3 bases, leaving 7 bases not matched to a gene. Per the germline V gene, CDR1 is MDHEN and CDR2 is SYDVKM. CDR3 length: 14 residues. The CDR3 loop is CASRATGLDYGYTF. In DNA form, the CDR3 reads TGTGCCAGCAGGGCGACAGGGTTGGACTATGGCTACACCTTC.

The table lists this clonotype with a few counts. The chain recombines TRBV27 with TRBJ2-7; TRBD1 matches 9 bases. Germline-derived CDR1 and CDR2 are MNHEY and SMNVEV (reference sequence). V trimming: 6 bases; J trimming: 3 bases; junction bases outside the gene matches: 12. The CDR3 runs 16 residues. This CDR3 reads CASSPGTGYSDYEQYF. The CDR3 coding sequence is TGTGCCAGCAGCCCCGGGACAGGGTATAGTGACTACGAGCAGTACTTC.

CDR3 protein: CSARDLSGSSYNEQFF. CDR3 nucleotide sequence: TGCAGTGCTAGAGACTTAAGCGGAAGCTCCTACAATGAGCAGTTCTTC. The chain is built from TRBV20-1 and TRBJ2-1; TRBD2 is a possible D gene (5 bases). V lost 0 bases to trimming and J lost 0 bases, with 12 bases between them. This CDR3 has 16 residues. Germline CDR1 reads DFQATT; CDR2 reads SNEGSKA (reference sequence).

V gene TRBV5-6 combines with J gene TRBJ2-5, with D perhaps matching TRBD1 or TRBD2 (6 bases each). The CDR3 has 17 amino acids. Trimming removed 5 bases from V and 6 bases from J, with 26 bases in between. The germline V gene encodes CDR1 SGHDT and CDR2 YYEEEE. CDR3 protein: CASRGGLEASETQTQYF. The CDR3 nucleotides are TGTGCCAGCAGGGGGGGCTTAGAAGCTAGCGAAACACAGACCCAGTACTTC.

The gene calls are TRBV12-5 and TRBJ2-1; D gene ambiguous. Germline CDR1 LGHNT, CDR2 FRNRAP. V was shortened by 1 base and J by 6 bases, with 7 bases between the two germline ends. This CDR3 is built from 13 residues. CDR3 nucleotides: TGTGCTAGTGGTTTGGATTCCCCCAATGAGCAGTTCTTC. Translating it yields CASGLDSPNEQFF.

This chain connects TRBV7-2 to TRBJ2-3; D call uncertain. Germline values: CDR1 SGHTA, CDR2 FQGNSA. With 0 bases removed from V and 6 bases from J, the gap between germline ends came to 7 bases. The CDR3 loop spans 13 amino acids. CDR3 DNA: TGTGCCAGCAGCTTAGCGACGTATGATACGCAGTATTTT. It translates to CASSLATYDTQYF.

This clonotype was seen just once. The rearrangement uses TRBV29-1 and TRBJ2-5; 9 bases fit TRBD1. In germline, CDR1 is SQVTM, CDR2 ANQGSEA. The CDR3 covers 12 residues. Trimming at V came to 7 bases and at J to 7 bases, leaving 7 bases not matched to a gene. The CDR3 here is CSERTGEGTQYF. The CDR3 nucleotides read TGCAGCGAACGGACAGGGGAAGGGACCCAGTACTTC.

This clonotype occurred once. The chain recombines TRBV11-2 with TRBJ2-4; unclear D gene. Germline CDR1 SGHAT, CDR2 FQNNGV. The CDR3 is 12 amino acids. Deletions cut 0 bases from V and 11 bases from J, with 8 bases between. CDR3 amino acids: CASSLDGTVQYF. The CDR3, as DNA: TGTGCCAGCAGCTTAGACGGCACCGTTCAGTACTTC.

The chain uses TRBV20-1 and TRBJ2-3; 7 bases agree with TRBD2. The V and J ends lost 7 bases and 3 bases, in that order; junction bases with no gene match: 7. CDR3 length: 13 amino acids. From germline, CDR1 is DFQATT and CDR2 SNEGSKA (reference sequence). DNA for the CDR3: TGCAGTGGATGCGGGGAGGGAACAGATACGCAGTATTTT. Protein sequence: CSGCGEGTDTQYF.

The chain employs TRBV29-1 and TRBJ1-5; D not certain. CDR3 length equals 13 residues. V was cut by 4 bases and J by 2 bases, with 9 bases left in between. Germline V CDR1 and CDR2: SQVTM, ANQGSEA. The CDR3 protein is CSVGDGGNQPQHF. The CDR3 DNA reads TGCAGCGTTGGGGATGGGGGCAATCAGCCCCAGCATTTT. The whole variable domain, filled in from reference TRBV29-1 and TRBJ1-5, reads SAVISQKPSRDICQRGTSLTIQCQVDSQVTMMFWYRQQPGQSLTLIATANQGSEATYESGFVIDKFPISRPNLTFSTLTVSNMSPEDSSIYLCSVGDGGNQPQHFGDGTRLSIL.

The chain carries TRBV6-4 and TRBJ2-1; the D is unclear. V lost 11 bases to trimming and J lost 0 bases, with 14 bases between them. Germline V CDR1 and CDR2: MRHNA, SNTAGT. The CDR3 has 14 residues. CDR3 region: CALRKSSSYNEQFF. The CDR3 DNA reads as TGTGCCTTACGAAAGTCTAGCTCCTACAATGAGCAGTTCTTC.

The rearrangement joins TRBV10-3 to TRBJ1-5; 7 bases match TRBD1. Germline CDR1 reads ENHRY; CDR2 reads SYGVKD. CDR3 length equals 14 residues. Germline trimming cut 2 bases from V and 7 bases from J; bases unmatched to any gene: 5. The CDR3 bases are TGTGCCATCAGTGAGGACAGGGCCAACCAGCCCCAGCATTTT. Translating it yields CAISEDRANQPQHF.

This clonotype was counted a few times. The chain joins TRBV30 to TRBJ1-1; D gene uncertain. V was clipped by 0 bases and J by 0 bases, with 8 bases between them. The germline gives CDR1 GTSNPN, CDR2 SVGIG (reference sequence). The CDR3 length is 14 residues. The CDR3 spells CAWSVGVLNTEAFF. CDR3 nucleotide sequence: TGTGCCTGGAGTGTGGGAGTACTGAACACTGAAGCTTTCTTT.

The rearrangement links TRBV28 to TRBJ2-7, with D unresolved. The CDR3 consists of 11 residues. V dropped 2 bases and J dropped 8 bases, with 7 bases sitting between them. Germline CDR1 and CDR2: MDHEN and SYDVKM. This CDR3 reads CASSLLRQQYF. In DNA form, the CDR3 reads TGTGCCAGCAGTTTACTGAGGCAGCAGTACTTC. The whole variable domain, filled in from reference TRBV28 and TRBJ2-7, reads DVKVTQSSRYLVKRTGEKVFLECVQDMDHENMFWYRQDPGLGLRLIYFSYDVKMKEKGDIPEGYSVSREKKERFSLILESASTNQTSMYLCASSLLRQQYFGPGTRLTVT.

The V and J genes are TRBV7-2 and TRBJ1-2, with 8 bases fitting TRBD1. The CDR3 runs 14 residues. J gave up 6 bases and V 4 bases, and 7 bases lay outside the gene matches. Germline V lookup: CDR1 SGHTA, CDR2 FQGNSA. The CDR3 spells CASSYRDRSHGYTF. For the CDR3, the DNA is TGTGCCAGCAGCTACCGGGACAGGTCCCATGGCTACACCTTC. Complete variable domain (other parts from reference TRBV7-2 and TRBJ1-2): GAGVSQSPSNKVTEKGKDVELRCDPISGHTALYWYRQSLGQGLEFLIYFQGNSAPDKSGLPSDRFSAERTGGSVSTLTIQRTQQEDSAVYLCASSYRDRSHGYTFGSGTRLTVV.

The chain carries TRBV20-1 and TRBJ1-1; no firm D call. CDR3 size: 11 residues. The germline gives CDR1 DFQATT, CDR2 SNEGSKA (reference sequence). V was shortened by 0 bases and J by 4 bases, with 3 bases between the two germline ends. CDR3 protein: CSARDLTEAFF. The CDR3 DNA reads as TGCAGTGCTAGAGATCTCACTGAAGCTTTCTTT.

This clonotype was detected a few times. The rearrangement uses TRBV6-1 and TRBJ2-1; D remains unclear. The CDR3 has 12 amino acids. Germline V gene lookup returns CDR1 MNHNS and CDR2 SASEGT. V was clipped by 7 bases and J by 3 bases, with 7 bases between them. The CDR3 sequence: CASKGVYNEQFF. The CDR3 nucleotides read TGTGCCAGCAAAGGAGTCTACAATGAGCAGTTCTTC.